This is a list of T cell receptor beta chains from one sample in a study of blood T cell repertoires in COVID-19. Method: immunoSEQ multiplex PCR; TCRdb's copy keeps in-frame clones and lacks some. The sample has approximately 200,000 clones; about 90% are singletons. Source material: peripheral blood. These receptors were taken from a woman aged 55-69 years with acute or convalescent COVID-19. Each CDR3 is given with its conserved first and last residue. A D gene is named only where the DNA matches it firmly. Size is omitted from some rows. Given values are once, few, many or a class for expanded clones.

TGTGCCAGTAGTATCGCGAGCGGGGGGGCCGAGGTAGCCAAAAACATTCAGTACTTC	CASSIASGGAEVAKNIQYF	TRBD2	TRBJ2-4	once	TRBV19
TGTGCCAGCAGTTCGGGACAGGGCTTGAGGTACGAGCAGTACTTC	CASSSGQGLRYEQYF	TRBD1	TRBJ2-7	.	TRBV27
TGTGCCTGGAGTGTAGGGCTAGCGGGGCCAGATACGCAGTATTTT	CAWSVGLAGPDTQYF	TRBD2	TRBJ2-3	.	TRBV30
TGTGCCAGCACACTAGCAGAGACCCAGTACTTC	CASTLAETQYF	.	TRBJ2-5	.	TRBV7-2
TGTGCCAGCACCTACAAAGGGGGCGCGTTCGGCTACACCTTC	CASTYKGGAFGYTF	TRBD1	TRBJ1-2	.	TRBV5-6
TGTGCCAGCAGTTTACAGGCTAGCGGGAGGCCCTCCATCGGGGAGCTGTTTTTT	CASSLQASGRPSIGELFF	TRBD2	TRBJ2-2	.	TRBV28
TGTGCCAGTAGTATAGCCCAGGGGCGCGAGCAGTACTTC	CASSIAQGREQYF	.	TRBJ2-7	.	TRBV19
TGTGCCAGCAGTTACGACGACCCGGGAACTTACAATGAGCAGTTCTTC	CASSYDDPGTYNEQFF	.	TRBJ2-1	once	TRBV6-2/TRBV6-3
TGTGCCACCAGCTTTCCCGAGAGTTATCAGCCCCAGCATTTT	CATSFPESYQPQHF	.	TRBJ1-5	few	TRBV15
TGTGCCAGCACTCGAGGGACAGGGCTTTTAGAGACCCAGTACTTC	CASTRGTGLLETQYF	TRBD1	TRBJ2-5	.	TRBV2
TGTGCCTGGGAACAGGGATCGGGTCAGCCCCAGCATTTT	CAWEQGSGQPQHF	.	TRBJ1-5	few	TRBV30
TGCGCCAGCAGCCAACCGGGAGGGCCCGGCACAGATACGCAGTATTTT	CASSQPGGPGTDTQYF	TRBD2	TRBJ2-3	once	TRBV4-3
TGTGCCAGCAGTGCGGAGACAGGGAACACTGAAGCTTTCTTT	CASSAETGNTEAFF	.	TRBJ1-1	.	TRBV6-4
TGTGCCAGCAGACGTGACACAGGGGTCCTTGGCTACACCTTC	CASRRDTGVLGYTF	TRBD1	TRBJ1-2	.	TRBV6-6
TGTGCCTGGGGCGAAAATAGCGGGAGGGCTCCAGATACGCAGTATTTT	CAWGENSGRAPDTQYF	TRBD2	TRBJ2-3	.	TRBV30
TGTGCCAGTAGAGACAGGGGGGGGTACGAGCAGTACTTC	CASRDRGGYEQYF	TRBD1	TRBJ2-7	.	TRBV19
TGTGCCAGCAGCCCCCAGGGGGCCGCTGGAAACACCATATATTTT	CASSPQGAAGNTIYF	TRBD1	TRBJ1-3	.	TRBV6-6
TGTGCCAGCAGTTTTGGGACAGGGGGCTTTAAAGGAAACACCATATATTTT	CASSFGTGGFKGNTIYF	TRBD1	TRBJ1-3	.	TRBV7-2
TGCGCCAGCAGCCCACAGACAGGGGACTATGGCTACACCTTC	CASSPQTGDYGYTF	TRBD1	TRBJ1-2	.	TRBV4-1
TGTGCCAGTACGTATTCCGGGGGGAACACTGAAGCTTTCTTT	CASTYSGGNTEAFF	.	TRBJ1-1	.	TRBV19
TGTGCCAGCAGCCCCCGCGGGACTAGCGGGGGAGAGACCCAGTACTTC	CASSPRGTSGGETQYF	TRBD2	TRBJ2-5	.	TRBV13
TGTGCCAGTAGTAGCGGGACAGGGGCTAATAGCAATCAGCCCCAGCATTTT	CASSSGTGANSNQPQHF	TRBD1	TRBJ1-5	.	TRBV19
TGTGCCAGCAGCAGGCCGGGGGATTACCAAGAGACCCAGTACTTC	CASSRPGDYQETQYF	.	TRBJ2-5	.	TRBV5-4
TGTGCCAGCAGTTACTCGGGGGGTGGAGGCTACGAGCAGTACTTC	CASSYSGGGGYEQYF	.	TRBJ2-7	.	TRBV6-5
TGTGCTAGTGGTTCCGGGACTTACAATGAGCAGTTCTTC	CASGSGTYNEQFF	.	TRBJ2-1	.	TRBV12-5
TGTGCCATCAGTGTAGGAGGGGTGAACACTGAAGCTTTCTTT	CAISVGGVNTEAFF	.	TRBJ1-1	.	TRBV10-3
TGTGCCAGCTCACCAAGAGACATATCTACCTACGAGCAGTACTTC	CASSPRDISTYEQYF	.	TRBJ2-7	.	TRBV18
TGTGCCAGTAGTACTACCGGGACAGGGATGCATGAGCAGTTCTTC	CASSTTGTGMHEQFF	TRBD1	TRBJ2-1	.	TRBV19
TGTGCCAGCAGCCAGAGCCCCCGGGCGGGGAACACTGAAGCTTTCTTT	CASSQSPRAGNTEAFF	.	TRBJ1-1	.	TRBV7-9
TGCAGCGTTCCGACAGGGGTGGGAAAACTGTTTTTT	CSVPTGVGKLFF	TRBD1	TRBJ1-4	.	TRBV29-1
TGTGCCAGCAGCCACCGGACAGGGGGCCTCGAGACCCAGTACTTC	CASSHRTGGLETQYF	TRBD1	TRBJ2-5	once	TRBV3-1/TRBV3-2
TGTGCCAGCGGACAGGGGGGCTCTGGAAACACCATATATTTT	CASGQGGSGNTIYF	TRBD1	TRBJ1-3	.	TRBV6-5
TGTGCCAGCAGCTTACAGGGCTATAATTCACCCCTCCACTTT	CASSLQGYNSPLHF	.	TRBJ1-6	.	TRBV7-3
TGTGCCAGCAGAACCGGGACAGGGGGTGGCTACACCTTC	CASRTGTGGGYTF	TRBD1	TRBJ1-2	.	TRBV6-5
TGTGCCAGCAGCTTATCAGCGGGGGGGCGACATGAGCAGTTCTTC	CASSLSAGGRHEQFF	TRBD2	TRBJ2-1	.	TRBV7-2
TGTGCCAGCAGTCCCGGGACAGGGGGGCTTGGCTACACCTTC	CASSPGTGGLGYTF	TRBD1	TRBJ1-2	.	TRBV6-5
TGTGCCAGTAGTAGTTCACAGGGCTCCTACGAGCAGTACTTC	CASSSSQGSYEQYF	.	TRBJ2-7	.	TRBV19
TGTGCCAGCAGCTCCCCCTTAAAGCGGGGGGGAAACAATGAGCAGTTCTTC	CASSSPLKRGGNNEQFF	TRBD2	TRBJ2-1	.	TRBV11-3
TGTGCCACCAGTGATCGAGGCGGGACTCACACAGATACGCAGTATTTT	CATSDRGGTHTDTQYF	.	TRBJ2-3	.	TRBV24-1
TGTGCCAGCAGCTTAGTAGCGGGAGCCTACAATGAGCAGTTCTTC	CASSLVAGAYNEQFF	TRBD2	TRBJ2-1	.	TRBV7-2
TGTGCCAGCAGTGAAGAGGCGAGCCCGAGGGTTGGAAACACCATATATTTT	CASSEEASPRVGNTIYF	.	TRBJ1-3	.	TRBV6-1
TGTGCCAGCAGCTTAACGGACAGGGGACCACAATCTAATTCACCCCTCCACTTT	CASSLTDRGPQSNSPLHF	TRBD1	TRBJ1-6	.	TRBV7-8
TGCAGTGCTAGTCCATGGGGCCGCAGGGGGCTTGGGGAGACCCAGTACTTC	CSASPWGRRGLGETQYF	TRBD1	TRBJ2-5	.	TRBV20-1
TGTGCCAGTAGTATAGTAGCGGGGAAGAACGAGCAGTACTTC	CASSIVAGKNEQYF	TRBD2	TRBJ2-7	once	TRBV19
TGTGCCAGCAGCCAAGTAGTTACTGAAAAACTGTTTTTT	CASSQVVTEKLFF	.	TRBJ1-4	.	TRBV3-1/TRBV3-2
TGTGCCAGCAGCCTCAGGGGGTACAATGAGCAGTTCTTC	CASSLRGYNEQFF	TRBD1	TRBJ2-1	.	TRBV11-3